This T cell receptor (beta chain) was recorded in a study of blood T cell repertoires in COVID-19. As for the study in general: The analysed material was cDNA or gDNA that came from T cells, B-cell-depleted T cells, or PBMCs.

As originally analysed: Amplified reference gene primers provided the basis for estimating nucleated cell counts. The repertoire was sequenced with immunoSEQ multiplex PCR; TCRdb's copy has only in-frame clones and lacks some. V and J calls and clone size are as listed in that table; D and trimming were resolved from the DNA. The data contain approximately 190,000 clones, approximately 80% of them singletons. What was sequenced was peripheral blood. This clonotype was sampled from a man aged 55 to 70 with acute or convalescent COVID-19.

The CDR3 coding sequence is TGTGCCAGCAGTCCCGGGACTAGCGAGACCTACGAGCAGTACTTC. This translates into CASSPGTSETYEQYF. The chain carries TRBV7-8 and TRBJ2-7; 10 bases are shared with TRBD2. This CDR3 contains 15 residues. Germline-derived CDR1 and CDR2 are SGHVS and FQNEAQ. J gave up 2 bases and V 6 bases, and 7 bases lay outside the gene matches.